This TCR beta chain was captured in a study of cytomegalovirus exposure and HLA in healthy donors. Study context: In a previous analysis, 95 million to 130 million unique TCR beta sequences were found from 170 million or so T cells. Notes on the study in general: Reportedly, diagnosis of cytomegalovirus status by the classifier showed high specificity and sensitivity. Later on, an analysis tied 15,000 or so TCR beta sequences to HLA alleles at 0.05 false discovery rate.

CDR3 size: 15 residues. Per germline, CDR1 MNHNS and CDR2 SASEGT. Trimming took off 3 bases at V and 2 bases at J, with 11 bases between the two ends. Comment on this clone: Its antigen is unknown.

The PCR was carried out with 60 Vbeta primers and 13 Jbeta primers. The protocol was immunoSEQ multiplex PCR, while the TCRdb copy is restricted to in-frame clones and leaves out a portion. The profile shows approximately 110,000 clones, around 80% of them singletons. The rearrangement uses TRBV6-1 and TRBJ1-5, with TRBD1 as a possible D gene (6 bases). The sequence derives from a woman aged 55-70 years in good health and CMV-seropositive. Sequencing input: PBMCs. The CDR3 is CASSEGAHGNQPQHF. CDR3 coding DNA: TGTGCCAGCAGTGAGGGGGCTCATGGCAATCAGCCCCAGCATTTT.